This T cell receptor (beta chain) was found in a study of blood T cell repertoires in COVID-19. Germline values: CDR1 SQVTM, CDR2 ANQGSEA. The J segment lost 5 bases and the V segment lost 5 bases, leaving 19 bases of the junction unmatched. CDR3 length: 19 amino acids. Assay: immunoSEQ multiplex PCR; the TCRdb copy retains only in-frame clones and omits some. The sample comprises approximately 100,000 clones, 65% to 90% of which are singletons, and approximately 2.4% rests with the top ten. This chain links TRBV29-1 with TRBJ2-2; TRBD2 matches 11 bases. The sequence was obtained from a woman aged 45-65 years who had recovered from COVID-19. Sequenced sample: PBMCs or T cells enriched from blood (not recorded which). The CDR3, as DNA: TGCAGCGTTACCGCCCCACTAGCGGGAGACCTCGGAGGGACCGGGGAGCTGTTTTTT. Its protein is CSVTAPLAGDLGGTGELFF.